Presented here are 11 T cell receptor beta chains from one specimen sequenced in a study of cytomegalovirus exposure and HLA in healthy donors. Researchers ran the PCR with 60 Vbeta and 13 Jbeta primers. Sequencing used immunoSEQ multiplex PCR; TCRdb keeps in-frame clones, though not all of them. The table records more than 80,000 clones, just under 75% of them present only once. The sample taken for sequencing was PBMCs. These receptor sequences come from a man aged 55 to 70 in good health and CMV-seronegative.

V is TRBV7-9 and J is TRBJ1-1; D call uncertain. This CDR3 spans 17 amino acids. From germline, CDR1 is SEHNR and CDR2 FQNEAQ (reference sequence). V dropped 0 bases and J dropped 0 bases, with 14 bases sitting between them. DNA of the CDR3: TGTGCCAGCAGCTTAGCAGTGAAGTCCGCAGTGAACACTGAAGCTTTCTTT. This encodes CASSLAVKSAVNTEAFF.

The rearrangement uses TRBV5-4 and TRBJ2-7, with TRBD1 matching over 8 bases. Germline-derived CDR1 and CDR2 are SGHNT and YYREEE (reference sequence). CDR3 size: 13 residues. Trimming removed 4 bases from V and 6 bases from J; junction bases left unmatched: 6. For the CDR3, the DNA is TGTGCCAGCAGCCTGGACAGGGAACGCGAGCAGTACTTC. This translates into CASSLDREREQYF.

This clone was seen more than once but under ten times. The CDR3 reads CASSYGTANTGELFF. DNA of the CDR3: TGTGCCAGCAGTTACGGGACAGCTAACACCGGGGAGCTGTTTTTT. J is TRBJ2-2 and V is TRBV27; 7 nucleotides agree with TRBD1. The CDR3 length is 15 residues. Germline loops: CDR1 MNHEY, CDR2 SMNVEV (reference sequence). The junction had 4 bases not matched to a gene; V was cut back by 4 bases and J by 2 bases.

The chain joins TRBV7-9 to TRBJ2-3, with 7 bases that match TRBD2. The CDR3 is 14 residues long. The J segment lost 6 bases and the V segment lost 4 bases, leaving 7 bases of the junction unmatched. Germline CDR1 is SEHNR and CDR2 is FQNEAQ (reference sequence). The CDR3 DNA reads TGTGCCAGCAGCTCCGACATGGGGGGGGATACGCAGTATTTT. Residues: CASSSDMGGDTQYF.

The chain is built from TRBV9 and TRBJ1-2; 8 bases agree with TRBD1. Germline V gives CDR1 SGDLS, CDR2 YYNGEE. This CDR3 is 14 amino acids long. Trimming at V came to 1 base and at J to 3 bases, leaving 2 bases not matched to a gene. CDR3 sequence: CASSVTGGDYGYTF. CDR3 DNA: TGTGCCAGCAGCGTAACAGGGGGGGACTATGGCTACACCTTC.

The V call is TRBV6-1, the J call TRBJ1-2; TRBD1 aligns across 7 bases. The length of the CDR3 is 14 residues. Trimming cost V 9 bases and J 2 bases; bases outside gene matches: 9. Germline assignment: CDR1 MNHNS and CDR2 SASEGT. CDR3 nucleotide sequence: TGTGCCAGTTTTTCCCAGGACAGGAACTATGGCTACACCTTC. Translated, it gives CASFSQDRNYGYTF.

This clone came up once. This CDR3 reads CASSLSLAGGKNEQFF. CDR3 DNA: TGTGCCAGCAGCCTCTCATTGGCGGGGGGGAAAAATGAGCAGTTCTTC. The chain uses TRBV11-2 and TRBJ2-1, with TRBD2 matching over 9 bases. The CDR3 runs 16 residues. Germline loops: CDR1 SGHAT, CDR2 FQNNGV. The trim removed 5 bases at V and 7 bases at J, leaving 12 bases unmatched.

This clone was seen only a few times. The rearrangement joins TRBV11-1 to TRBJ2-3; the match to TRBD2 covers 8 bases. The CDR3 has 14 residues. Germline trimming cut 4 bases from V and 5 bases from J; bases unmatched to any gene: 5. The V gene's germline CDR1 is SGHAT and CDR2 FQDESV (reference sequence). DNA for the CDR3: TGTGCCAGCAGCTCTCGGGGGGGCGGAGATACGCAGTATTTT. Amino acid sequence: CASSSRGGGDTQYF.

J is TRBJ1-1 and V is TRBV6-6; no clear D. The germline V gene has CDR1 MNHNY and CDR2 SVGAGI (reference sequence). With 4 bases removed from V and 0 bases from J, the gap between germline ends came to 12 bases. The CDR3 extends over 15 amino acids. Here the CDR3 reads CASSSFPGLNTEAFF. CDR3 coding DNA: TGTGCCAGCAGTTCTTTTCCCGGTTTGAACACTGAAGCTTTCTTT.

CDR3 amino acids: CASSLNGKETQYF. As DNA, the CDR3 is TGTGCCAGCAGCTTAAACGGGAAAGAGACCCAGTACTTC. The chain combines TRBV11-3 with TRBJ2-5; TRBD2 might be the D (5 bases). Germline V gene sequence: CDR1 SGHNT, CDR2 YENEEA. V was pared by 2 bases and J by 3 bases, with 7 bases between. This CDR3 is 13 amino acids long.

This clone was seen only a few times. The chain has TRBV28 and TRBJ1-2, with 10 positions matching TRBD1. The CDR3 sequence is 12 residues long. V trimming: 8 bases; J trimming: 4 bases; junction bases outside the gene matches: 1. CDR1 and CDR2 (germline): MDHEN, SYDVKM. The CDR3 loop reads CASRTGGYGYTF. In DNA form, the CDR3 reads TGTGCCAGCCGGACAGGGGGCTATGGCTACACCTTC.